This paragraph reports one T cell receptor (beta chain). Its specificity is unknown. Data came from immunoSEQ multiplex PCR; TCRdb stores just in-frame clones and leaves some out. The sample holds 90,000 to 100,000 clones; under 95% are singletons and the top ten take 0.95% to 1.3%. The V and J ends lost 1 base and 2 bases respectively, with 8 bases between them. Germline-derived CDR1 and CDR2 are MDHEN and SYDVKM. This CDR3 is built from 14 residues. The donors were members of the validation cohort comprising approximately 120 subjects, separate from the approximately 630-subject first cohort. The data belong to a study of cytomegalovirus exposure and HLA in healthy donors. Regarding the study as a whole: There were some public TCRs occurring in many donors, but most TCR sequences were rare.

This receptor was obtained from a woman in her twenties or thirties in good health and CMV-seropositive. The V and J genes are TRBV28 and TRBJ2-5, with D uncertain. The source material was PBMCs. The CDR3 DNA reads as TGTGCCAGCAGTTTATTGGCGGAACAAGAGACCCAGTACTTC. This translates into CASSLLAEQETQYF.